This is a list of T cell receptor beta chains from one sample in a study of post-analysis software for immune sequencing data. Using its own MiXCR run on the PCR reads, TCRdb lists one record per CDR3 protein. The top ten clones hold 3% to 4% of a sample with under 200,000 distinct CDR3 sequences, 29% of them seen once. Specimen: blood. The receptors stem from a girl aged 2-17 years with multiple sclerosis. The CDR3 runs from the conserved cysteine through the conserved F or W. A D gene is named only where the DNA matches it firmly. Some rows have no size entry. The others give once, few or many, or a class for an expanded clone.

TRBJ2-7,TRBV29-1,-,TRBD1,TGCAGCGTTGAAGAGGGGGACAGGGCCTACGAGCAGTACTTC,CSVEEGDRAYEQYF
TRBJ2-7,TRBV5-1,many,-,TGCGCCAGCAGCTTGGATGGCGGGGAGCCCTACGAGCAGTACTTC,CASSLDGGEPYEQYF
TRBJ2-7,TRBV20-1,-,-,TGCAGCGTTAGTTTGTCTCCCGGTCGTTCCTACGAGCAGTACTTC,CSVSLSPGRSYEQYF
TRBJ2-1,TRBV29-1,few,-,TGCGGCGCACGGATGGATGGGAATGAGCAGTTCTTC,CGARMDGNEQFF
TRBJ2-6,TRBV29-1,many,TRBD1,TGCAGCGTTGCTCAGGGGGCCTCTGGGGCCAACGTCCTGACTTTC,CSVAQGASGANVLTF
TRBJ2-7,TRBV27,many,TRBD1,TGTGCCAGCCGGTGGGACAGGGGGTACGAGCAGTACTTC,CASRWDRGYEQYF
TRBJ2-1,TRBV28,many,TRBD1,TGTGCCAGCAGTACCCGGACAGGGGGCTACAATGAGCAGTTCTTC,CASSTRTGGYNEQFF
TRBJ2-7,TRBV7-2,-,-,TGTGCCAGCAGCTTGTCTGTCTACGAGCAGTACTTC,CASSLSVYEQYF
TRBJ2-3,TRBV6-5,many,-,TGTGCCAGCAGTTACTCGATTGCGGCTGCGCGAAGCACAGATACGCAGTATTTT,CASSYSIAAARSTDTQYF
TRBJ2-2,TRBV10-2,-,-,TGCGCCAGCAGGACGTCTAAGGGCCTAACCGGGGAGCTGTTTTTT,CASRTSKGLTGELFF
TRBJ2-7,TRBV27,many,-,TGTGCCAGCAGGGACCCAGGGCAGGGGTCGTATGACGAGCAGTACTTC,CASRDPGQGSYDEQYF
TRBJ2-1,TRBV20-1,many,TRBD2,TGCAGTGCTAGAGAAGGCGGGAGGGAGCTTGAGCAGTTCTTC,CSAREGGRELEQFF
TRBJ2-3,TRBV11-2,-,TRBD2,TGTGCCAGCCGAATCGGACTAGGCTGCACAGATACGCAGTATTTT,CASRIGLGCTDTQYF
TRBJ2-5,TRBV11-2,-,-,TGTGCCAGCAGAAGCCTTGGGGGAACGGAGACCCAGTACTTC,CASRSLGGTETQYF
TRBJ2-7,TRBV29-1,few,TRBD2,TGCAGCGTTGATCCCATAGCGGGGGGGCAAGGTGAGCAGTACTTC,CSVDPIAGGQGEQYF
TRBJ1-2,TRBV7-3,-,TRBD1,TGTGTCAGCAGCTTAAAGGCTACAGGAGGACAGGCAAAAGGAGGTGGCTACACCTTC,CVSSLKATGGQAKGGGYTF
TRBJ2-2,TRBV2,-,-,TGTGCCAGCAGTGCCAGGAACACCGGGGAGCTGTTTTTT,CASSARNTGELFF
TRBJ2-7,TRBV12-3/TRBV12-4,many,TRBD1,TGTGCCAGCAGTTTTGTAAGGGGGCTCTACGAGCAGTACTTC,CASSFVRGLYEQYF
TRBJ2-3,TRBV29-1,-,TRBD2,TGCAGCGTTGAACTCAGTCAGAGCGGGAGGCTAGATACGCAGTATTTT,CSVELSQSGRLDTQYF
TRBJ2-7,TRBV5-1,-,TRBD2,TGCGCCAGCAGGGAGCCGAGCGGGAACGAGCAGTACTTC,CASREPSGNEQYF
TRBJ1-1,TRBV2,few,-,TGTGCCAGCAGTGAAGCGGGGGGCCGGACTGAAGCTTTCTTT,CASSEAGGRTEAFF
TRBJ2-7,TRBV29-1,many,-,TGCAGCGTTGAAGATCGCACATACGAGCAGTACTTC,CSVEDRTYEQYF
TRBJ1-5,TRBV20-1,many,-,TGCAGTGCTAGACTACCTAATAGCAATCAGCCCCAGCATTTT,CSARLPNSNQPQHF
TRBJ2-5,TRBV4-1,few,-,TGCGCCAGCAGCCAAGCCCACGGAGAGACCCAGTACTTC,CASSQAHGETQYF
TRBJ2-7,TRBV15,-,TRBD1,TGTGCCACCAGCAGAGGCGTGACAGGGTTTAATGAGCAGTACTTC,CATSRGVTGFNEQYF
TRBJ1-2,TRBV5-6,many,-,TGTGCCAGCAGCTACTACCAATCCGCGGCGGGCTACACCTTC,CASSYYQSAAGYTF
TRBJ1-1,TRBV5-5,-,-,TGTGCCAGCAGCTGGGGAGGGTCGGGGGCTTTCTTT,CASSWGGSGAFF
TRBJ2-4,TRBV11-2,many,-,TGTGCCAGCAGCTTAGAGGGCTTAGGGGGGGCCCTGGAAAACATTCAGTACTTC,CASSLEGLGGALENIQYF
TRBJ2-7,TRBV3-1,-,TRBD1,TGTGCCAGCAGCATCGGACAGGGGAGCCTGGAGCAGTACTTC,CASSIGQGSLEQYF
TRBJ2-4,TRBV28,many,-,TGTGCCAGCGGGCGTGGGGGGATCCAGTACTTC,CASGRGGIQYF
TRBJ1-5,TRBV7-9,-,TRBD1,TGTGCCAGCAGCTTAGGGGTGGGACAGGGTGGATTAAATCAGCCCCAGCATTTT,CASSLGVGQGGLNQPQHF
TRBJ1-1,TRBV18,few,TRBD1,TGTGCCAGCTCACCAGTGGACAGGGGGCGCTCGGCTGAAGCTTTCTTT,CASSPVDRGRSAEAFF
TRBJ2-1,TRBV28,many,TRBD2,TGTGCCAGCAGTTTATTGGGACTAGCGGGGCTCAATGAGCAGTTCTTC,CASSLLGLAGLNEQFF
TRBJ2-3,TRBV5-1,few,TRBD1,TGCGCCAGCAGCTTTGGGACAGAGAGCACAGATACGCAGTATTTT,CASSFGTESTDTQYF
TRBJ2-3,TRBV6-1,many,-,TGTGCCAGCAGTGCGATACTAGCCAGCACAGATACGCAGTATTTT,CASSAILASTDTQYF
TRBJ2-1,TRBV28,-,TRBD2,TGTGCCAGCAGGCCCAGCGGGAGGGCCCGCAATGAGCAGTTCTTC,CASRPSGRARNEQFF
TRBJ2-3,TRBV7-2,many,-,TGTGCCAGCAGCTCAATACCCGCATATAGCACAGATACGCAGTATTTT,CASSSIPAYSTDTQYF
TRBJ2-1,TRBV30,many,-,TGTGCCTGGTCGTCCGGGGCCAACAATGAGCAGTTCTTC,CAWSSGANNEQFF
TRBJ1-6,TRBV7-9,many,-,TGTGCCAGCAAAAGCGGTAGTAATTCACCCCTCCACTTT,CASKSGSNSPLHF
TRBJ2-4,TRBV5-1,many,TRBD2,TGCGCCAGCAGCTTGGATCTAGCGGGCCTTGTTACCAAAAACATTCAGTACTTC,CASSLDLAGLVTKNIQYF
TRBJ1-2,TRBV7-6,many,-,TGTGCCAGCAGCTTAGGGACCCTTTATGGCTACACCTTC,CASSLGTLYGYTF
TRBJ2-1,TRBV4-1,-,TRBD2,TGCGCCAGCAGCCAAGTCGGACAGCGGGGGGTCCGTCATGAGCAGTTCTTC,CASSQVGQRGVRHEQFF
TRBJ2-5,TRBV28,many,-,TGTGCCAGCAGCCCCCGACGCGGGAAGGAGACCCAGTACTTC,CASSPRRGKETQYF